The T cell receptor beta chain described here comes from a study of blood T cell repertoires in COVID-19. For the study at large: The United States, Italy and Spain were the sources of the acute and convalescent COVID-19 samples. In each case, the material was cDNA or gDNA derived from T cells, B-cell-depleted T cells, or PBMCs.

As processed by the authors: Researchers report that nucleated cell counts were estimated from reference gene primer amplification. Using immunoSEQ multiplex PCR, the repertoire was profiled, and TCRdb retains in-frame clones only, with some absent. V and J calls and clone size come straight from that table; D and trimming were deduced from the DNA. The sample holds about 200,000 clones, about 88% seen once. Per the germline V gene, CDR1 is SGDLS and CDR2 is YYNGEE. This CDR3 spans 13 amino acids. The J segment lost 6 bases and the V segment lost 4 bases, leaving 7 bases of the junction unmatched. The TCR sequence derives from a middle-aged man with active or convalescent COVID-19. Specimen: peripheral blood. V gene TRBV9 combines with J gene TRBJ2-7, with 7 bases identical to TRBD2. CDR3 nucleotide sequence: TGTGCCAGCAGCCCGCGACTAGCAGGCGAGCAGTACTTC. It specifies CASSPRLAGEQYF. Variable domain in full (rest from reference TRBV9 and TRBJ2-7): DSGVTQTPKHLITATGQRVTLRCSPRSGDLSVYWYQQSLDQGLQFLIQYYNGEERAKGNILERFSAQQFPDLHSELNLSSLELGDSALYFCASSPRLAGEQYFGPGTRLTVT.